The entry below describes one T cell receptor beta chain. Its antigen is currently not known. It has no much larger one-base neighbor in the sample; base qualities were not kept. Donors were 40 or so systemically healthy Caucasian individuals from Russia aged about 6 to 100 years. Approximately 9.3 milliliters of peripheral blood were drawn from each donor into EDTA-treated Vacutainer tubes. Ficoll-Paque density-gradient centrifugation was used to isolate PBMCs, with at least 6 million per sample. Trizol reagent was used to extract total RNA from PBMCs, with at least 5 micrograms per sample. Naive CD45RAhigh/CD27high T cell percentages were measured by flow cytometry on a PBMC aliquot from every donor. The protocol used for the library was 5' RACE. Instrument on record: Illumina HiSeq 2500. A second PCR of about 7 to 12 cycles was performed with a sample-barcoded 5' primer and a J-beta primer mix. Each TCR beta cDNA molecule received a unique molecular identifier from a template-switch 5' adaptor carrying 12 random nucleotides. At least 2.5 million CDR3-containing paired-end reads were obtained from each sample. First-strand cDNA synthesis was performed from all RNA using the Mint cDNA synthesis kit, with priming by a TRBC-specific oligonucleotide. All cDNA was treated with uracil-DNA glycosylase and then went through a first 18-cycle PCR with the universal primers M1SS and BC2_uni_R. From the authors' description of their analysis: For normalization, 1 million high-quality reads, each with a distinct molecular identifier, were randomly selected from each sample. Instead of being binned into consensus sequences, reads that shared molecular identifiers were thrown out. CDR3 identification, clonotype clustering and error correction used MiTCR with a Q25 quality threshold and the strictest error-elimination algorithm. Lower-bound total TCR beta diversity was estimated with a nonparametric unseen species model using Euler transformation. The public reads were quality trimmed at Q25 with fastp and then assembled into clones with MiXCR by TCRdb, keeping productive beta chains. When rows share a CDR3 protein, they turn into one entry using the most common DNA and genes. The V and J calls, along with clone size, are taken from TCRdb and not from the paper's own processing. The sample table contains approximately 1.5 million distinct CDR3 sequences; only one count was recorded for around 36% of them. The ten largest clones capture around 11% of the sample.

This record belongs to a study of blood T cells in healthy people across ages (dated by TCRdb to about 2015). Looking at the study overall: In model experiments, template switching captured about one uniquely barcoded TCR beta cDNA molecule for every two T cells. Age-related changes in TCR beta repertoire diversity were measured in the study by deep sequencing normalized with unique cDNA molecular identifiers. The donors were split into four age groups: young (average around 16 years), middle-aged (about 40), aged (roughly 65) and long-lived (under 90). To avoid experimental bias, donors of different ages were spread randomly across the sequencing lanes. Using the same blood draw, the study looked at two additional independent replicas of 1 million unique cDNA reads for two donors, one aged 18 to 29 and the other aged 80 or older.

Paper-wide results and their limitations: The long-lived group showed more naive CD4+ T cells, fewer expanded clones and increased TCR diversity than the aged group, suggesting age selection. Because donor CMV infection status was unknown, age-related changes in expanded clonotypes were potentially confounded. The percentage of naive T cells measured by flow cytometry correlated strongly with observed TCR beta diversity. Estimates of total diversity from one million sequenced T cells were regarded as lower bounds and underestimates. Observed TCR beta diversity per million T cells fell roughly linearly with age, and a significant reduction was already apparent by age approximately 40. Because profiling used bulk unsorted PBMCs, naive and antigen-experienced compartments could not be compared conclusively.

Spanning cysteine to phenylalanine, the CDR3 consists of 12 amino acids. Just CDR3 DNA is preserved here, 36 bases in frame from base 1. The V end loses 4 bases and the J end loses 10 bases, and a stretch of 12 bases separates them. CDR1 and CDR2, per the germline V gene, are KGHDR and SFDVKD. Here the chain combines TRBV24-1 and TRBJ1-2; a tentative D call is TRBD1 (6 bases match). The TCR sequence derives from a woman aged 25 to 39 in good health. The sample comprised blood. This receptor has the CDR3 CATSDYRDVYTF. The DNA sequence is TGTGCCACCAGTGACTACAGGGATGTCTACACCTTC.